This is a list of T cell receptor beta chains from one sample in a study of Graves' ophthalmopathy and Graves' hyperthyroidism. TCRdb recomputed calls from the multiplex PCR reads with MiXCR, one row per CDR3 protein. The sample contains around 170,000 distinct CDR3 sequences, less than 45% of which appear only once. Sample: peripheral blood. The source of these receptors is a woman in her 40s with Graves' ophthalmopathy. Each CDR3 is given with its conserved first and last residue. The D gene is left open where the match is weak. Expanded clones are given a class, and other clones once, few, many or no size at all.

j_call v_call clone_size d_call cdr3_nt cdr3_aa
TRBJ1-2 TRBV4-3 many - TGCGCCAGCAGCCAAGATGAGGGGACGGGTGGCTACACCTTC CASSQDEGTGGYTF
TRBJ1-1 TRBV6-5 many - TGTGCCAGCAGTCCGGACTTTGTTGGGACTGAAGCTTTCTTT CASSPDFVGTEAFF
TRBJ2-7 TRBV7-9 - - TGTGCCAGCAGTTTCTCGGGGTCTTCGGCCGAGCAGTACTTC CASSFSGSSAEQYF
TRBJ1-2 TRBV7-2 many - TGTGCCAGCAGCTTATATGCTAACTATGGCTACACCTTC CASSLYANYGYTF
TRBJ2-7 TRBV7-2 many - TGTGCCAGCAGCTTACAATTTTTTCGGGAGTACGAGCAGTACTTC CASSLQFFREYEQYF
TRBJ2-7 TRBV12-3/TRBV12-4 - TRBD2 TGTGCCAGCAGTCCGGCCGCGGGGGTTTACGAGCAGTACTTC CASSPAAGVYEQYF
TRBJ1-5 TRBV28 many TRBD1 TGTGCCAGCAGAAACCATGACAGGGCAAATCAGCCCCAGCATTTT CASRNHDRANQPQHF
TRBJ2-2 TRBV19 many - TGTGCCAGCCAAAACCAGGCAGCGAACACCGGGGAGCTGTTTTTT CASQNQAANTGELFF
TRBJ1-3 TRBV28 many TRBD1 TGTGCCAGCAGTTCAGGGGGCGGCTCTGGAAACACCATATATTTT CASSSGGGSGNTIYF
TRBJ1-2 TRBV19 - - TGTGCCAGTAGTACGAAGGGGGGATTCAACTATGGCTACACCTTC CASSTKGGFNYGYTF
TRBJ1-5 TRBV7-2 many - TGTGCCAGCAGCTTAGGGACGCCAGGAGGTAGCAATCAGCCCCAGCATTTT CASSLGTPGGSNQPQHF
TRBJ1-3 TRBV6-1 - TRBD1 TGTGCCAGCAGCCCGGGGGGACAGAGAAACACCATATATTTT CASSPGGQRNTIYF
TRBJ1-3 TRBV25-1 many - TGTGCCAGCGGACCTGGAGTTATCTCTGGAAACACCATATATTTT CASGPGVISGNTIYF
TRBJ1-1 TRBV6-2/TRBV6-3 - - TGTGCCAGCAGTTACTCATCTCGGACCCGTTTAGGGACTGAAGCTTTCTTT CASSYSSRTRLGTEAFF
TRBJ2-2 TRBV9 - TRBD2 TGTGCCAGCAGCGCCTCAATTAGCGGGAGTTTCGCCGGGGAGCTGTTTTTT CASSASISGSFAGELFF
TRBJ2-5 TRBV3-1 many TRBD2 TGTGCCAGCAGCCAAGAAAAGACTAGCTCAGAGACCCAGTACTTC CASSQEKTSSETQYF
TRBJ2-7 TRBV11-1 many TRBD1 TGTGCCAGCAGCTTTAGGGGTCCGGGACAGGCGCACTACGAGCAGTACTTC CASSFRGPGQAHYEQYF
TRBJ2-7 TRBV6-5 many - TGTGCCAGCAAAACGGGGGATTACGAGCAGTACTTC CASKTGDYEQYF
TRBJ1-1 TRBV6-2/TRBV6-3 - - TGTGCCAGCAGTTACATGGCAGGGGACGCTTTCTTT CASSYMAGDAFF
TRBJ2-7 TRBV5-1 - - TGCGCCAGCAGCTTGGTAGGACGAAGCAACGAGCAGTACTTC CASSLVGRSNEQYF
TRBJ1-1 TRBV10-3 - - TGTGCCATCAGTGAGGGCGGTCGGGGCACTGAAGCTTTCTTT CAISEGGRGTEAFF
TRBJ1-1 TRBV19 many - TGTGCCAGTAGTAGGGGACAACTGAACACTGAAGCTTTCTTT CASSRGQLNTEAFF
TRBJ2-5 TRBV2 many - TGTGCCAGCCTACGGGAGCAGGTGGAGACCCAGTACTTC CASLREQVETQYF
TRBJ1-6 TRBV6-2/TRBV6-3 - - TGTGCCAGCAGTTACGAGGCAGAAACACCCCTCCACTTT CASSYEAETPLHF
TRBJ2-2 TRBV11-2 many TRBD1 TGTGCCAGCAGCAGCCGGGACAGGGATTTCCCCGGGGAGCTGTTTTTT CASSSRDRDFPGELFF
TRBJ2-2 TRBV27 many TRBD1 TGTGCCAGCAGAACCGGGACAGGGGGCGCGAACACCGGGGAGCTGTTTTTT CASRTGTGGANTGELFF